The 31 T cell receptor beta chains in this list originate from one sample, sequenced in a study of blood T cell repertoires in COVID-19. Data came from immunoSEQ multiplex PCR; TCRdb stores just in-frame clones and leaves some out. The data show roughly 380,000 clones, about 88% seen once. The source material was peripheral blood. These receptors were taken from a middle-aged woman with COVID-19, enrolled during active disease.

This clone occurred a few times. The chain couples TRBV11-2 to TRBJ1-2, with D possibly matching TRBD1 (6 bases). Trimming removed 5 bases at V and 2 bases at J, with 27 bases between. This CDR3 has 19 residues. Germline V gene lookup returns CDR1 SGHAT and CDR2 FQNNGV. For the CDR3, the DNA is TGTGCCAGCAGCCCCCCGGTCCGGAAGAAGACCCAGGGGAACTATGGCTACACCTTC. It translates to CASSPPVRKKTQGNYGYTF.

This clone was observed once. The CDR3 sequence: CASSPLTVQPQHF. The CDR3 region has the DNA TGTGCCAGCAGTCCCCTGACTGTTCAGCCCCAGCATTTT. The chain employs TRBV6-6 and TRBJ1-5, with D unclear. CDR3 length: 13 residues. The V end was cut by 5 bases, the J end by 6 bases, with 11 bases between. Germline V gene sequence: CDR1 MNHNY, CDR2 SVGAGI (reference sequence).

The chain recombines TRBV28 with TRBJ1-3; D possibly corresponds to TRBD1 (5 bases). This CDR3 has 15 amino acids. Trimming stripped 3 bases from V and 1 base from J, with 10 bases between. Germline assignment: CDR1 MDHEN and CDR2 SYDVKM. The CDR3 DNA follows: TGTGCCAGCAGTTTGGTTACAGGATCTGGAAACACCATATATTTT. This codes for CASSLVTGSGNTIYF.

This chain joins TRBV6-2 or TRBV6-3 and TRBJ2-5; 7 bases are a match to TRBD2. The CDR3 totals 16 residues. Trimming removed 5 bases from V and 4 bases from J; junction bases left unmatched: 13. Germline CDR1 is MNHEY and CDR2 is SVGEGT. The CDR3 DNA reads TGTGCCAGCAGTGACTTCCGTATATCGGGGGGAGAGACCCAGTACTTC. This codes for CASSDFRISGGETQYF.

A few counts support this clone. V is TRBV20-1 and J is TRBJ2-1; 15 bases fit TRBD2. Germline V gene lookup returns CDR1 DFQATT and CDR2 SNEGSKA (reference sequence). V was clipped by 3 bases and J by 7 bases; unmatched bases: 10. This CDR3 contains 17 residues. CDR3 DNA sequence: TGCAGTGCTAGTTTCTTCCGGACTAGCGGGAGGGGGAATGAGCAGTTCTTC. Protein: CSASFFRTSGRGNEQFF.

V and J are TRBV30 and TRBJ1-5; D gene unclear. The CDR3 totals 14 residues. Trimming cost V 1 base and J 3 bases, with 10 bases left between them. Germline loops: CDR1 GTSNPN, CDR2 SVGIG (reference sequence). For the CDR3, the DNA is TGTGCCTGGAGTGAAGGACTGCTCAATCAGCCCCAGCATTTT. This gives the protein CAWSEGLLNQPQHF.

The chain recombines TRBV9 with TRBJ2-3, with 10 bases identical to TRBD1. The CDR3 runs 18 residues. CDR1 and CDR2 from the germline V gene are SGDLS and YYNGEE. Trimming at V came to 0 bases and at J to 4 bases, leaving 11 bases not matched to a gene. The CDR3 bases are TGTGCCAGCAGCGTAGAGGGGAGGGGGGACAGGGGTGCAGATACGCAGTATTTT. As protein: CASSVEGRGDRGADTQYF.

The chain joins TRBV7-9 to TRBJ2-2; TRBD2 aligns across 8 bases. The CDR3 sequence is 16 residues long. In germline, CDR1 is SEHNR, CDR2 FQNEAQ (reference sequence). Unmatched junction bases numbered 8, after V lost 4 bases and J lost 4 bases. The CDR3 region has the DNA TGTGCCAGCAGCTCCTTAACGGGGGGGCTCACCGGGGAGCTGTTTTTT. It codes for CASSSLTGGLTGELFF.

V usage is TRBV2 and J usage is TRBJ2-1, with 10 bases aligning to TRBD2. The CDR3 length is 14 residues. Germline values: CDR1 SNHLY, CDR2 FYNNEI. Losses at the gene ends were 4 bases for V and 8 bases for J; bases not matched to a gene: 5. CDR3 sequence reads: CASSVLAGRDEQFF. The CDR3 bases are TGTGCCAGCAGTGTACTAGCGGGGAGGGATGAGCAGTTCTTC.

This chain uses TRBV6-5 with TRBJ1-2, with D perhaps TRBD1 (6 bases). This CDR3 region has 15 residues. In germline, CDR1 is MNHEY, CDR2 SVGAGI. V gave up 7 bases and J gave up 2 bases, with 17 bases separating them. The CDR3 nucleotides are TGTGCCAGCACCCCGTTTCGGCAGGGGAACTATGGCTACACCTTC. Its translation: CASTPFRQGNYGYTF.

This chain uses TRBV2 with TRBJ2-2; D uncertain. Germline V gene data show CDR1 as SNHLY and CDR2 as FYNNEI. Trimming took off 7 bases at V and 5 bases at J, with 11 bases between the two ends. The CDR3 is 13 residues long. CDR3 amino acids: CASILERTGELFF. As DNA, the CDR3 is TGTGCCAGCATCCTAGAACGGACCGGGGAGCTGTTTTTT.

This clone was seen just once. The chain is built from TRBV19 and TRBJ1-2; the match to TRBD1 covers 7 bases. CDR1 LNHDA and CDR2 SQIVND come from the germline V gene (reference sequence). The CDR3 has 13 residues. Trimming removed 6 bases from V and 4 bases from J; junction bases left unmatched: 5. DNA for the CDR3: TGTGCCAGTAGGGTGGGACAGCTCTATGGCTACACCTTC. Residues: CASRVGQLYGYTF.

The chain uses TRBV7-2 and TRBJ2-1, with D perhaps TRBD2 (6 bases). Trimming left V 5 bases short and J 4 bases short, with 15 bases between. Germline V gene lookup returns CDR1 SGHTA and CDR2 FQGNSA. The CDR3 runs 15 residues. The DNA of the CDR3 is TGTGCCAGCAGCCGCGGACTACCTCAGTACAATGAGCAGTTCTTC. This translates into CASSRGLPQYNEQFF.

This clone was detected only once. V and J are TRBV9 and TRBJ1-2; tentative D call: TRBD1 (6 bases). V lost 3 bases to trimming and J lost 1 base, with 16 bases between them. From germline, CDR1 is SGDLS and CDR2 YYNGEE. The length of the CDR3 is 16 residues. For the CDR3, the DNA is TGTGCCAGCAGCGCCCAATGGGGGCTGAATAACTATGGCTACACCTTC. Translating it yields CASSAQWGLNNYGYTF.

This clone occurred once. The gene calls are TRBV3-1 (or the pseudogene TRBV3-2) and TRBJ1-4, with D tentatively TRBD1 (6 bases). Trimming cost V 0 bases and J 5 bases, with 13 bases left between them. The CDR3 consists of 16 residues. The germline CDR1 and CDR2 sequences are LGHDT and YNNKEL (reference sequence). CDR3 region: CASSQDMGGGNEKLFF. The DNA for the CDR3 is TGTGCCAGCAGCCAAGATATGGGAGGGGGGAATGAAAAACTGTTTTTT.

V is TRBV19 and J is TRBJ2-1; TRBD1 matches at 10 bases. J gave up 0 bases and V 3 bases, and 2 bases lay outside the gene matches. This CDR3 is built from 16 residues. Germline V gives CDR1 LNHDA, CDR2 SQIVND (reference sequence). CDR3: CASSIRTGGSYNEQFF. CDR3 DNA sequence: TGTGCCAGTAGTATTAGGACAGGGGGCTCCTACAATGAGCAGTTCTTC.

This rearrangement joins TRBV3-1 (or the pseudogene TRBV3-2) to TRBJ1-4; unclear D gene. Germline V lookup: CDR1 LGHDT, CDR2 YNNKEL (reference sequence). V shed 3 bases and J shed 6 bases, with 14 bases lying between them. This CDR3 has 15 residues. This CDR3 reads CASSQTDPFYEKLFF. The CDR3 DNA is TGTGCCAGCAGCCAGACTGACCCGTTTTATGAAAAACTGTTTTTT.

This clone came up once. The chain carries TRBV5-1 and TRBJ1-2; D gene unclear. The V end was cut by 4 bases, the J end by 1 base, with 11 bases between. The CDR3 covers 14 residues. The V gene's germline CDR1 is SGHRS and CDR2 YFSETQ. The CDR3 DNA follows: TGCGCCAGCAGCGTATCCGGGGATAACTATGGCTACACCTTC. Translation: CASSVSGDNYGYTF.

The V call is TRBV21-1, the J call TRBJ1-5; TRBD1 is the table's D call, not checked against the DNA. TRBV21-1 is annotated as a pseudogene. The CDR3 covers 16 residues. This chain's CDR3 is CASSKTGTGSNQPQHF. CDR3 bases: TGTGCCAGCAGCAAAACCGGGACAGGATCCAATCAGCCCCAGCATTTT.

In nucleotides, the CDR3 is TGTGCCAGCAGCCTAGCGGGGGCCCAAGGAGAGACCCAGTACTTC. Its translation: CASSLAGAQGETQYF. The rearrangement joins TRBV7-3 to TRBJ2-5, with 10 bases lining up with TRBD2. CDR3 size: 15 residues. Germline V gene lookup returns CDR1 SGHTA and CDR2 FQGTGA. After removal of 5 bases from V and 4 bases from J, the junction contained 7 bases not matched to a gene.

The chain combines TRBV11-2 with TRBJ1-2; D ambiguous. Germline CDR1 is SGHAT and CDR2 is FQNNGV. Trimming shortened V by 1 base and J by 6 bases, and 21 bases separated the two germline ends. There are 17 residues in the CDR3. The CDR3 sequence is CASSLGFQDRGEDGYTF. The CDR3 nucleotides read TGTGCCAGCAGCTTAGGTTTCCAAGACCGGGGAGAAGATGGCTACACCTTC.

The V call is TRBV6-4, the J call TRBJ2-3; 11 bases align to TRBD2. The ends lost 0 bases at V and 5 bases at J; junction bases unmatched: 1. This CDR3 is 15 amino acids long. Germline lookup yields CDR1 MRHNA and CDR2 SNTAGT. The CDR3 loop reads CASSDSLAGGDTQYF. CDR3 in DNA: TGTGCCAGCAGTGACTCCCTAGCGGGAGGAGATACGCAGTATTTT.

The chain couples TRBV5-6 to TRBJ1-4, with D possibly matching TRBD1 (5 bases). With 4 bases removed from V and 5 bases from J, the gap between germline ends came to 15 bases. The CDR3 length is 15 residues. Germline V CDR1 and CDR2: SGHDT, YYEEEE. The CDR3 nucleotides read TGTGCCAGCAGCAAACCGGGACTGTCGAATGAAAAACTGTTTTTT. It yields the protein CASSKPGLSNEKLFF.

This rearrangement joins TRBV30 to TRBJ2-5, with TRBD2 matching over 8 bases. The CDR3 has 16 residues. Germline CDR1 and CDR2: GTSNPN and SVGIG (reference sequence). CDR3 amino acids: CAFRTEFGLAGETQYF. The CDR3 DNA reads TGTGCATTCCGGACCGAGTTTGGACTAGCAGGAGAGACCCAGTACTTC.

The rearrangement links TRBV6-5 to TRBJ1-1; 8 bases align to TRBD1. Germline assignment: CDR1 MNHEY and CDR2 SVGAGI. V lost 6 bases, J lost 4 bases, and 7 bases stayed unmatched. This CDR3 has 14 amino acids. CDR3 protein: CASSRQGRTTEAFF. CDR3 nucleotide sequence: TGTGCCAGCAGCAGACAGGGGAGAACCACTGAAGCTTTCTTT.

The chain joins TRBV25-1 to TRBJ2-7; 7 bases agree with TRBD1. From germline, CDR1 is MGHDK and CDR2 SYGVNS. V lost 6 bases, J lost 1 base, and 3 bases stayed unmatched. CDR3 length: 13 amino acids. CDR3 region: CASSRDSSYEQYF. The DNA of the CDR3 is TGTGCCAGCAGCCGGGACAGTTCCTACGAGCAGTACTTC.

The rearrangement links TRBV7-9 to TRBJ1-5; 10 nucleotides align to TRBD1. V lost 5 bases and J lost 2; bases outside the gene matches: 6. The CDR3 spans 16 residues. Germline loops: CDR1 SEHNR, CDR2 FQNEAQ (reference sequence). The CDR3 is CASSHTGTGGNQPQHF. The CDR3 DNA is TGTGCCAGCAGCCATACCGGGACAGGGGGCAATCAGCCCCAGCATTTT.

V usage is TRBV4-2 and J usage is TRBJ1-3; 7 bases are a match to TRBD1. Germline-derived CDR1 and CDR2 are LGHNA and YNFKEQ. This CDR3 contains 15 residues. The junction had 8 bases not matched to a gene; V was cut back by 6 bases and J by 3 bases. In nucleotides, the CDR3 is TGTGCCAGCAGAACTACAGGGGCGGGTGGAAACACCATATATTTT. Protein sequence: CASRTTGAGGNTIYF.

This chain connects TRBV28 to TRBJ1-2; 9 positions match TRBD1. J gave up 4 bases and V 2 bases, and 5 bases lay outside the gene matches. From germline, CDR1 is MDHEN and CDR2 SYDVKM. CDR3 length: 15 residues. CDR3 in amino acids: CASSLVGQGLYGYTF. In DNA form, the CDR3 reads TGTGCCAGCAGTTTAGTTGGACAGGGGCTCTATGGCTACACCTTC.

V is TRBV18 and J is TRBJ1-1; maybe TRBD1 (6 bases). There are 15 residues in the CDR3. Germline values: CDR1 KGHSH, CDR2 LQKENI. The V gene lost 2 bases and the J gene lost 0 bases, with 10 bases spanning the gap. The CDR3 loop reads CASSPTRQVNTEAFF. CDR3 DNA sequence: TGTGCCAGCTCACCAACCCGACAGGTGAACACTGAAGCTTTCTTT.

CDR3 protein: CASSWTASNTEAFF. The CDR3 nucleotides are TGTGCCAGCAGTTGGACAGCCTCCAACACTGAAGCTTTCTTT. This chain links TRBV6-2 or TRBV6-3 with TRBJ1-1, with a weak D call TRBD1 (6 bases). Trimming left V 4 bases short and J 2 bases short, with 11 bases between. CDR3 length: 14 amino acids. The germline V gene encodes CDR1 MNHEY and CDR2 SVGEGT.